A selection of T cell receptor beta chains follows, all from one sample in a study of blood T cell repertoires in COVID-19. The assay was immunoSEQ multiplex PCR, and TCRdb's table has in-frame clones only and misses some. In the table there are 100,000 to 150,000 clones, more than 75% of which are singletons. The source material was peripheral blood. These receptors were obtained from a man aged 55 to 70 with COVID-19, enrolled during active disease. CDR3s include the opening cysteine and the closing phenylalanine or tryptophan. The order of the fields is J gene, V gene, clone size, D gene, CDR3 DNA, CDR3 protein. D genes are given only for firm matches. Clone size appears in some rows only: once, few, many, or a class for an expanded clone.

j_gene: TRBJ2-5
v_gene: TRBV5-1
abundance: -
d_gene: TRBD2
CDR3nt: TGCGCCAGCAATGGTGGGACTAGCGGGGTCCAAGAGACCCAGTACTTC
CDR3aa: CASNGGTSGVQETQYF

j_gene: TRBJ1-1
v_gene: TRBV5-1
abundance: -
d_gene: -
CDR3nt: TGCGCCAGCAGCTTGGGAGCCACGAACACTGAAGCTTTCTTT
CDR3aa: CASSLGATNTEAFF

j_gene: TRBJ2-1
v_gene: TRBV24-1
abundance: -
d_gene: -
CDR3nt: TGTGCCACCAGTGACTCAGCGGGCCAGCAGTTCTTC
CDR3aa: CATSDSAGQQFF

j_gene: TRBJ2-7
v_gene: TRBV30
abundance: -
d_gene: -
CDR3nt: TGTGCCTGGAGTGGAAGCCTAGGTCGGGAGCAGTACTTC
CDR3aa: CAWSGSLGREQYF

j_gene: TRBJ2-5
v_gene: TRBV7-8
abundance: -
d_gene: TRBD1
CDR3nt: TGTGCCAGCAGCTTGGGAAGGACAGGGATAGAGACCCAGTACTTC
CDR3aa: CASSLGRTGIETQYF

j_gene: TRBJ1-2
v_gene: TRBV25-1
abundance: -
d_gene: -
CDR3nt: TGTGCCAGCAGTGAATCCCCCCATCCTGGCTACACCTTC
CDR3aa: CASSESPHPGYTF

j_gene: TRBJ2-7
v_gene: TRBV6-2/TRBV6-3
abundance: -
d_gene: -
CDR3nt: TGTGCCAGCAGTTGGAAACCCGGGTCCAACTACGAGCAGTACTTC
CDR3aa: CASSWKPGSNYEQYF

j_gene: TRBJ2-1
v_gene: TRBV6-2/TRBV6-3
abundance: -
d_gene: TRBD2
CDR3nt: TGTGCCAGCAGTTTTCCAGCGGGAGGGCCCTACAATGAGCAGTTCTTC
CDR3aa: CASSFPAGGPYNEQFF

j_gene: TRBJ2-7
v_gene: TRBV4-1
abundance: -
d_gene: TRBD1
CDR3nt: TGCGCCAGCAGCACCGGGACAGGGGCCTACGAGCAGTACTTC
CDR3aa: CASSTGTGAYEQYF

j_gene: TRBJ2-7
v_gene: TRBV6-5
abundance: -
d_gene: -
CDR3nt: TGTGCCAGCATGGCAGGGGCAAGCTACGAGCAGTACTTC
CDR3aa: CASMAGASYEQYF

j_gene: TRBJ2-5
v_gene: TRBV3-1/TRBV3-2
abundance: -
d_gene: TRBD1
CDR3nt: TGTGCCAGCAGCCCGACAGGGGAAGAGACCCAGTACTTC
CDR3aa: CASSPTGEETQYF

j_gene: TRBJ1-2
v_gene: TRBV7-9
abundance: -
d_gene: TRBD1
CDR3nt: TGTGCCAGCAGCCTGGGACAGGGGCTGCCTTATGGCTACACCTTC
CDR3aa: CASSLGQGLPYGYTF

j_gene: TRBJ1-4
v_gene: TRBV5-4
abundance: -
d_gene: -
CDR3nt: TGTGCCAGCAGTGCAGAGGGTCGGGAAAAACTGTTTTTT
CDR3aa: CASSAEGREKLFF

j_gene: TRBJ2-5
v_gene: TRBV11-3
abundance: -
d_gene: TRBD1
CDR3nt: TGTGCCAGCAGCCCGTCCCCGGGACAGGGTGAGACCCAGTACTTC
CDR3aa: CASSPSPGQGETQYF

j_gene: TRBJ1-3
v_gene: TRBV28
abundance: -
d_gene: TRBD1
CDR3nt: TGTGCCAGCAGTTTGAGGAGGACAGGAGGAAACACCATATATTTT
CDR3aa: CASSLRRTGGNTIYF

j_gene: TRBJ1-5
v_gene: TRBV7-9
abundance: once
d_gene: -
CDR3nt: TGTGCCAGCAGCTTCTCGGCGCCCCGGACAAATCAGCCCCAGCATTTT
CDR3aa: CASSFSAPRTNQPQHF

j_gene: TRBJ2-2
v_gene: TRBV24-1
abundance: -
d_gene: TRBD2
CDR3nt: TGTGCCACCAGTGATATACCCCCGGGACTAGGGAACACCGGGGAGCTGTTTTTT
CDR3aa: CATSDIPPGLGNTGELFF

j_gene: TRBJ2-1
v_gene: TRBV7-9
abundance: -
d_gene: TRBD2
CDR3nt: TGTGCCAGCAGCTTAGGGGGACTATCCTACAATGAGCAGTTCTTC
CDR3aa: CASSLGGLSYNEQFF

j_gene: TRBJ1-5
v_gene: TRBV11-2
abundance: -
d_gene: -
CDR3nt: TGTGCCAGCAGCTTAGGGACAGACCGAGGGCCCCAGCATTTT
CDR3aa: CASSLGTDRGPQHF

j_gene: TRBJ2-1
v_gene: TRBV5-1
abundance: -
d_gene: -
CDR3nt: TGCGCCAGCAGCTTGGTGGGAGGTGACTACAATGAGCAGTTCTTC
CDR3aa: CASSLVGGDYNEQFF

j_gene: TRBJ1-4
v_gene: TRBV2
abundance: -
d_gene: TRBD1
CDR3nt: TGTGCCAGCAGAGGGGGACAGGGGACGTCAAATGAAAAACTGTTTTTT
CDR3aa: CASRGGQGTSNEKLFF

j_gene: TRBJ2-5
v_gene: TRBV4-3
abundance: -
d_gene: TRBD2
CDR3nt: TGCGCCAGCAGCCAAGGGTTGGCTAGCGGGAGGGGAGAGACCCAGTACTTC
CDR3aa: CASSQGLASGRGETQYF

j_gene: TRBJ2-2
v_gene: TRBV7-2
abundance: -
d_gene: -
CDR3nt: TGTGCCAGCAGCCTCGAGTCGAACACCGGGGAGCTGTTTTTT
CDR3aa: CASSLESNTGELFF

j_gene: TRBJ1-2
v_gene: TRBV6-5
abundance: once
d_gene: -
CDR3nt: TGTGCCAGCATCGACACTAGGGACTATGGCTACACCTTC
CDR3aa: CASIDTRDYGYTF

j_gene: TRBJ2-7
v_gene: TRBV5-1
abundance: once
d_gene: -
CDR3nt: TGCGCCAGCAGCTTGGACGGGGGAGACCCCTACGAGCAGTACTTC
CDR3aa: CASSLDGGDPYEQYF

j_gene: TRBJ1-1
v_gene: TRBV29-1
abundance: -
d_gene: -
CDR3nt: TGCAGCGTTGATTCAGGGGCCCAAGAAGCTTTCTTT
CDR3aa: CSVDSGAQEAFF

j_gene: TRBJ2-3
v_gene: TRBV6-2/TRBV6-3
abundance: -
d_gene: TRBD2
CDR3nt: TGTGCCAGCAGCCCTACGACTAGCGGTACCGTCACAGATACGCAGTATTTT
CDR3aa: CASSPTTSGTVTDTQYF

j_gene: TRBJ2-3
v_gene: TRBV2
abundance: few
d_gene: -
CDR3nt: TGTGCCAGCAGTGAAGCTGTTGGGAGAGGGGATACGCAGTATTTT
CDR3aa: CASSEAVGRGDTQYF

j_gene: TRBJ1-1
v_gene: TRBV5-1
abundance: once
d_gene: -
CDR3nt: TGCGCCAGCAGCTTGTCGTCCGGGAACACTGAAGCTTTCTTT
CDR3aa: CASSLSSGNTEAFF

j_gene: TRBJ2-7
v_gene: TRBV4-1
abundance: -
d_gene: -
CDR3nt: TGCGCCAGCAGCCAGGCGGGACAGTTAACCTACGAGCAGTACTTC
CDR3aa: CASSQAGQLTYEQYF

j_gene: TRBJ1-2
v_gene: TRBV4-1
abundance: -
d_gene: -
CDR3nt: TGCGCCAGCAGCCAAGACAGGGGAGAGCTCTATGGCTACACCTTC
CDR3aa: CASSQDRGELYGYTF

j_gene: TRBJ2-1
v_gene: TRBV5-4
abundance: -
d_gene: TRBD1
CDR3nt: TGTGCCAGCAGTCGTCGGACAGGGGATCTTGAGCAGTTCTTC
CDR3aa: CASSRRTGDLEQFF

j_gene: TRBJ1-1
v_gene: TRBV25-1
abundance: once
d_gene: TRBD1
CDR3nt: TGTGCCAGCATTGGAAGTGACAGGGGGTATGGCACTGAAGCTTTCTTT
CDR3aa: CASIGSDRGYGTEAFF

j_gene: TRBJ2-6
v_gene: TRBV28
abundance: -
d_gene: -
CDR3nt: TGTGCCACCCGGTTTAGGGGCTACTCTGGGGCCAACGTCCTGACTTTC
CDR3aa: CATRFRGYSGANVLTF

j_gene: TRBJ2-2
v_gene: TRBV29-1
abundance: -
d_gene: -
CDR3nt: TGCAGCGTTGAAGTCCCCTGGGGGCCCGGGGAGCTGTTTTTT
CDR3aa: CSVEVPWGPGELFF

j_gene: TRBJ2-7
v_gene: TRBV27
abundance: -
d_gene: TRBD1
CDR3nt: TGTGCCAGCAGCCATCTAGGTCCAGGGGGCTACGAGCAGTACTTC
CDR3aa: CASSHLGPGGYEQYF

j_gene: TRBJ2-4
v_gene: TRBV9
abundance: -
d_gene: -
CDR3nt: TGTGCCAGCAGCGTCGACAGTGGGAACATTCAGTACTTC
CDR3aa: CASSVDSGNIQYF